These T cell receptor beta chains were read from a single sample in a study of PD-1 blockade in classical Hodgkin lymphoma. Produced via immunoSEQ multiplex PCR; TCRdb's table is partial and in-frame only. The sample has 40,000 to 45,000 clones, around 72% seen once. Sequenced material: peripheral blood mononuclear cells (PBMCs), taken before the second cycle of nivolumab. All receptors derive from a human donor with classical Hodgkin lymphoma. CDR3s leave out the opening cysteine and the closing phenylalanine or tryptophan.

V gene	J gene	CDR3 protein
TRBV16	TRBJ1-2	ASSQNPSAYGYT
TRBV6-1	TRBJ2-2	ASTTGPNTGELF
TRBV11-2	TRBJ2-5	ASSGLAGGQETQY
TRBV27	TRBJ2-5	ASSSTFREETQY
TRBV6-5	TRBJ1-1	ASSYRSDTEAF
TRBV7-2	TRBJ2-5	ASSRPAGGRETQY
TRBV19	TRBJ2-3	ASSIETSGRASDTQY
TRBV5-1	TRBJ2-7	ASSFLNQGEQY
TRBV30	TRBJ2-1	AWRWVEGSDEQF
TRBV6-6	TRBJ1-5	ASSTGGGNQPQH
TRBV4-1	TRBJ2-2	ASSQRAGELF
TRBV5-1	TRBJ1-2	ASSFWERNSGYT
TRBV25-1	TRBJ1-4	ASNPGGGEKLF
TRBV6-1	TRBJ1-2	ASSLTDYYGYT
TRBV6-6	TRBJ1-5	ASSWGVGSNQPQH
TRBV30	TRBJ2-5	AWSLNQETQY
TRBV2	TRBJ2-6	ASSAPGAGANVLT
TRBV6-6	TRBJ1-2	ASRSRTGTYGYT
TRBV2	TRBJ1-1	ARSEEGAITEAF
TRBV9	TRBJ2-3	ASSVEPGGAGTQY
TRBV7-9	TRBJ1-1	ASTLIGGNTEAF
TRBV4-2	TRBJ1-1	ASSRAHENEAF
TRBV18	TRBJ1-4	ATGLTAGEKLF
TRBV30	TRBJ1-2	AWSPPGRRGYT
TRBV5-5	TRBJ1-6	ASSLTPNSPLH
TRBV30	TRBJ1-2	AWWGGANYGYT
TRBV5-1	TRBJ2-1	ASSWGGGKEEQF
TRBV30	TRBJ1-1	AGMTGVMNTEAF
TRBV9	TRBJ2-1	ASSATGASSYNEQF